Shown below are 31 T cell receptor beta chains from a single sample sequenced in a study of shared clonotypes between healthy human individuals. This table comes from immunoSEQ multiplex PCR, and its TCRdb copy is limited to in-frame clones, with some not included. This sample has about 2.2 million clones, with 93% found just once. CD45RO-negative, CCR7-positively selected cells formed the naive CD8 fraction, excluding terminally differentiated effector memory CD45RA+ cells. Sequenced material: naive CD8+ T cells from PBMCs. These TCRs come from a man younger than 30 in good health. Some clones in this sample may be carry-over from other donors' samples.

The rearrangement joins TRBV6-1 to TRBJ2-3; D possibly corresponds to TRBD2 (6 bases). With 2 bases removed from V and 2 bases from J, the gap between germline ends came to 17 bases. The germline CDR1 and CDR2 sequences are MNHNS and SASEGT. The CDR3 is 17 residues long. The CDR3 DNA is TGTGCCAGCAGTGAAACTGGTAGCGGACGATTCACAGATACGCAGTATTTT. Translating it yields CASSETGSGRFTDTQYF.

As to this clone: This CDR3 is also generated by other DNA sequences in the sample. The chain has TRBV9 and TRBJ2-7; D is possibly TRBD1 (6 bases). The length of the CDR3 is 15 residues. V dropped 0 bases and J dropped 0 bases, with 10 bases sitting between them. The germline V gene has CDR1 SGDLS and CDR2 YYNGEE. In DNA form, the CDR3 reads TGTGCCAGCAGCGTAGCGGGACACAGCTCCTACGAGCAGTACTTC. This codes for CASSVAGHSSYEQYF.

CDR3 sequence reads: CASSSREAGETQYF. Written as DNA, the CDR3 is TGTGCCAGCAGTTCTAGGGAGGCTGGAGAGACCCAGTACTTC. V gene TRBV27 combines with J gene TRBJ2-5; maybe TRBD2 (6 bases). The CDR3 contains 14 residues. Between the trimmed V and J ends, which lost 4 bases and 4 bases, there was a span of 13 bases. Germline V gives CDR1 MNHEY, CDR2 SMNVEV (reference sequence).

This chain connects TRBV28 to TRBJ1-2, with D perhaps matching TRBD1 (5 bases). CDR1 is MDHEN and CDR2 is SYDVKM in the germline V gene. Trimming removed 5 bases at V and 7 bases at J, with 8 bases between. The CDR3 sequence is 11 residues long. The CDR3 nucleotides are TGTGCCAGCAGTAGGGGTGCTGGCTACACCTTC. Protein sequence: CASSRGAGYTF.

The chain uses TRBV4-1 and TRBJ2-7; 8 bases fit TRBD2. Germline CDR1 is MGHRA and CDR2 is YSYEKL. V was clipped by 0 bases and J by 0 bases; unmatched bases: 7. CDR3 length: 17 amino acids. The DNA of the CDR3 is TGCGCCAGCAGCCAAGATTTGACTAGCGAGAGCTCCTACGAGCAGTACTTC. Translating gives CASSQDLTSESSYEQYF.

The chain links TRBV6-5 to TRBJ1-2, with a tentative D call TRBD1 (5 bases). The CDR3 has 14 amino acids. The V and J ends lost 6 bases and 5 bases respectively, with 16 bases between them. In germline, CDR1 is MNHEY, CDR2 SVGAGI. The CDR3 spells CASSPGGLRYGYTF. CDR3 DNA: TGTGCCAGCAGCCCCGGGGGTCTTCGGTATGGCTACACCTTC.

The chain recombines TRBV27 with TRBJ2-5, with a tentative D call TRBD1 (6 bases). Germline loops: CDR1 MNHEY, CDR2 SMNVEV (reference sequence). Deletions cut 5 bases from V and 11 bases from J, with 18 bases between. The CDR3 contains 13 residues. The CDR3 sequence: CASSPGTRYEQYF. DNA for the CDR3: TGTGCCAGCAGTCCCGGGACAAGATATGAGCAGTACTTC.

V is TRBV19 and J is TRBJ2-3, with 7 bases matching TRBD1. The germline V gene encodes CDR1 LNHDA and CDR2 SQIVND (reference sequence). Trimming cost V 4 bases and J 1 base; bases outside gene matches: 8. CDR3 length equals 16 residues. As DNA, the CDR3 is TGTGCCAGTAGTAGTTTATTTGACAGGGGCACAGATACGCAGTATTTT. Its translation: CASSSLFDRGTDTQYF.

Note on this clone: The same CDR3 is also encoded by other DNA sequences in this sample. V usage is TRBV7-9 and J usage is TRBJ2-7, with D hard to call. V shed 6 bases and J shed 3 bases, with 12 bases lying between them. The germline V gene has CDR1 SEHNR and CDR2 FQNEAQ (reference sequence). This CDR3 is built from 13 residues. The CDR3 DNA sequence: TGTGCCAGCAGTCCTCGACAAAGCTACGAGCAGTACTTC. This codes for CASSPRQSYEQYF.

This sequence joins TRBV19 and TRBJ2-5; 9 bases line up with TRBD1. V was clipped by 5 bases and J by 5 bases; unmatched bases: 6. Germline CDR1 and CDR2: LNHDA and SQIVND (reference sequence). The CDR3 consists of 14 residues. CDR3 region: CASSQQGAGETQYF. The CDR3 DNA sequence: TGTGCCAGTAGTCAACAGGGGGCAGGGGAGACCCAGTACTTC. Looking up the rest from reference TRBV19 and TRBJ2-5 gives the full variable domain: DGGITQSPKYLFRKEGQNVTLSCEQNLNHDAMYWYRQDPGQGLRLIYYSQIVNDFQKGDIAEGYSVSREKKESFPLTVTSAQKNPTAFYLCASSQQGAGETQYFGPGTRLLVL.

The rearrangement uses TRBV2 and TRBJ2-1; no definite D call. The CDR3 is 11 residues long. Trimming pared 2 bases from V and 10 bases from J, leaving 6 bases between. Germline assignment: CDR1 SNHLY and CDR2 FYNNEI. The CDR3 DNA reads as TGTGCCAGCAGTGAAATTGACGAGCAGTTCTTC. It yields the protein CASSEIDEQFF.

Note on this clone: The sample carries other DNA sequences with the same CDR3. The CDR3 region has the DNA TGTGCCAGCAGCCCTCGGACAGGGGGCAGCTATGGCTACACCTTC. Translated, it gives CASSPRTGGSYGYTF. V and J are TRBV27 and TRBJ1-2; 11 bases line up with TRBD1. The ends lost 6 bases at V and 4 bases at J; junction bases unmatched: 7. CDR3 length: 15 amino acids. Germline V gene sequence: CDR1 MNHEY, CDR2 SMNVEV (reference sequence).

J is TRBJ2-3 and V is TRBV29-1; a weak D match, TRBD1 (6 bases). V lost 6 bases and J 1 base, leaving 14 bases between the germline ends. Per germline, CDR1 SQVTM and CDR2 ANQGSEA. This CDR3 spans 14 amino acids. CDR3 in amino acids: CSVTGTFGTDTQYF. In DNA, the CDR3 is TGCAGCGTCACCGGGACATTCGGCACAGATACGCAGTATTTT.

This chain uses TRBV19 with TRBJ2-5; 7 positions match TRBD1. Germline lookup yields CDR1 LNHDA and CDR2 SQIVND (reference sequence). V was clipped by 5 bases and J by 3 bases; unmatched bases: 3. The length of the CDR3 is 13 residues. This CDR3 reads CASSEGAEETQYF. As DNA, the CDR3 is TGTGCCAGTAGTGAGGGGGCGGAAGAGACCCAGTACTTC.

The J gene is TRBJ2-7, the V gene TRBV27; TRBD2 aligns across 13 bases. J gave up 2 bases and V 5 bases, and 6 bases lay outside the gene matches. The CDR3 loop spans 16 amino acids. Per the germline V gene, CDR1 is MNHEY and CDR2 is SMNVEV (reference sequence). This CDR3 reads CASSTSGRAVAYEQYF. DNA for the CDR3: TGTGCCAGCAGTACTAGCGGGAGGGCCGTCGCCTACGAGCAGTACTTC.

CDR3 residues: CASSPRDRGETQYF. CDR3 DNA sequence: TGTGCCAGCAGCCCCCGGGACAGGGGTGAGACCCAGTACTTC. This rearrangement joins TRBV7-9 to TRBJ2-5, with 10 bases aligning to TRBD1. CDR3 length equals 14 residues. The V and J ends lost 5 bases and 5 bases, in that order; junction bases with no gene match: 5. In germline, CDR1 is SEHNR, CDR2 FQNEAQ (reference sequence).

The chain carries TRBV6-1 and TRBJ2-7; D gene unclear. The CDR3 extends over 15 amino acids. Trimming cost V 1 base and J 2 bases, with 12 bases left between them. CDR1 and CDR2 (germline): MNHNS, SASEGT. The chain's CDR3 is CASSEEGRATYEQYF. As DNA, the CDR3 is TGTGCCAGCAGTGAAGAAGGTCGGGCCACCTACGAGCAGTACTTC.

The chain employs TRBV19 and TRBJ1-5, with no clear D. The CDR3 length is 14 residues. CDR1 and CDR2 (germline): LNHDA, SQIVND (reference sequence). Trimming pared 3 bases from V and 1 base from J, leaving 7 bases between. Written as DNA, the CDR3 is TGTGCCAGTAGTATTGGGAGAAGCAATCAGCCCCAGCATTTT. This gives the protein CASSIGRSNQPQHF.

The chain uses TRBV6-1 and TRBJ1-1; no reliable D call. V was pared by 2 bases and J by 6 bases, with 10 bases between. Germline V gives CDR1 MNHNS, CDR2 SASEGT. CDR3 length: 13 residues. CDR3 in amino acids: CASSEPRWSEAFF. The CDR3 DNA sequence: TGTGCCAGCAGTGAACCCCGGTGGTCTGAAGCTTTCTTT.

The chain couples TRBV28 to TRBJ2-7; D ambiguous. This CDR3 comprises 13 residues. The germline CDR1 and CDR2 sequences are MDHEN and SYDVKM. Trimming cost V 5 bases and J 5 bases, with 13 bases left between them. The CDR3 loop reads CASSRHLLDEQYF. CDR3 coding DNA: TGTGCCAGCAGTCGTCATTTGCTCGACGAGCAGTACTTC. The variable domain in full, with the rest retrieved from reference TRBV28 and TRBJ2-7, is DVKVTQSSRYLVKRTGEKVFLECVQDMDHENMFWYRQDPGLGLRLIYFSYDVKMKEKGDIPEGYSVSREKKERFSLILESASTNQTSMYLCASSRHLLDEQYFGPGTRLTVT.

To note about this clone: At one boundary the junction diverges from the germline segment, which might be a read error. This sequence joins TRBV10-3 and TRBJ2-7; 9 bases map to TRBD2. Per the germline V gene, CDR1 is ENHRY and CDR2 is SYGVKD. The CDR3 is 15 residues long. The CDR3 coding sequence is TGTGCCATCAATGAGGTGATAGCGGGAGCTCACGAGCAGTACTTC. Protein sequence: CAINEVIAGAHEQYF.

This clone was found once. The V gene is TRBV28, the J gene TRBJ2-3; D uncertain. This CDR3 contains 16 residues. Trimming took off 7 bases at V and 4 bases at J, with 21 bases between the two ends. Germline CDR1 and CDR2: MDHEN and SYDVKM. CDR3 sequence reads: CASKPLQRTRSDTQYF. As DNA, the CDR3 is TGTGCCAGCAAGCCCCTCCAGCGAACGAGGTCAGATACGCAGTATTTT.

The chain couples TRBV7-9 to TRBJ2-5; D remains unclear. The assigned J gene may be wrong: the sequence end matches TRBJ2-7 better. Per the germline V gene, CDR1 is SEHNR and CDR2 is FQNEAQ (reference sequence). This CDR3 spans 13 amino acids. CDR3 nucleotide sequence: TGTGCCAGCAGCTTAGTTATTAACTACGAGCAGTACTTC. Protein product: CASSLVINYEQYF.

The CDR3 nucleotides are TGCGCCAGCAGCCAAGACCTCTCGGGGGCTTGGACCGGGGAGCTGTTTTTT. Translated: CASSQDLSGAWTGELFF. V usage is TRBV4-3 and J usage is TRBJ2-2, with D perhaps assigned TRBD1 or TRBD2 (6 bases each). With 0 bases removed from V and 5 bases from J, the gap between germline ends came to 16 bases. The CDR3 contains 17 residues. Germline CDR1 LGHNA, CDR2 YSLEER.

CDR3 sequence (DNA): TGTGCCAGCAGCTTCGACCCCAGAGGTGACACCGGGGAGCTGTTTTTT. Its translation: CASSFDPRGDTGELFF. This rearrangement joins TRBV9 to TRBJ2-2; D gene ambiguous. Germline lookup yields CDR1 SGDLS and CDR2 YYNGEE. The V end lost 4 bases, the J end lost 3 bases, and 16 bases lay between the germline ends. The CDR3 runs 16 residues.

In this sample, this clone turned up once. The CDR3 protein is CASSERAINEKLFF. The CDR3 DNA sequence: TGTGCCAGCAGCGAGCGGGCGATTAATGAAAAACTGTTTTTT. The chain carries TRBV9 and TRBJ1-4; D gene unclear. Trimming pared 3 bases from V and 4 bases from J, leaving 10 bases between. The germline V gene has CDR1 SGDLS and CDR2 YYNGEE. The CDR3 extends over 14 amino acids.

The chain joins TRBV5-1 to TRBJ2-7, with 7 positions matching TRBD1. CDR1 is SGHRS, CDR2 YFSETQ, per germline. Losses at the gene ends were 1 base for V and 3 bases for J; bases not matched to a gene: 7. The CDR3 sequence is 15 residues long. The CDR3 bases are TGCGCCAGCAGCTTGAATGGACAGGACCACTACGAGCAGTACTTC. Amino acids: CASSLNGQDHYEQYF.

V usage is TRBV30 and J usage is TRBJ2-7; 7 bases are shared with TRBD2. The CDR3 is 12 amino acids. The germline V gene encodes CDR1 GTSNPN and CDR2 SVGIG (reference sequence). V dropped 2 bases and J dropped 6; count of bases not matched to a gene: 4. The CDR3, as DNA: TGTGCCTGGAGTAGCGGGGTTACCGAGCAGTACTTC. It codes for CAWSSGVTEQYF.

The chain uses TRBV28 and TRBJ2-4; 7 positions match TRBD2. The V and J ends lost 6 bases and 2 bases, in that order; junction bases with no gene match: 10. Germline V CDR1 and CDR2: MDHEN, SYDVKM. The CDR3 is made up of 16 amino acids. The CDR3 coding sequence is TGTGCCAGCAGCCTAGGAGGGGAGGGGACCAAAAACATTCAGTACTTC. Its translation is CASSLGGEGTKNIQYF.

This clone is a singleton in its sample. This rearrangement joins TRBV28 to TRBJ2-2; tentatively, D is TRBD1 (7 bases). From germline, CDR1 is MDHEN and CDR2 SYDVKM. This CDR3 has 15 amino acids. Trimming cost V 6 bases and J 2 bases, with 13 bases left between them. The CDR3 sequence: CASRLTGTNTGELFF. DNA for the CDR3: TGTGCCAGCAGACTGACAGGGACTAACACCGGGGAGCTGTTTTTT.

This sequence joins TRBV19 and TRBJ2-7; D tentatively fits TRBD1 or TRBD2 (6 bases each). Germline CDR1 reads LNHDA; CDR2 reads SQIVND (reference sequence). The CDR3 sequence is 13 residues long. V was clipped by 8 bases and J by 2 bases, with 13 bases between them. The CDR3 here is CASGNREAYEQYF. The CDR3, as DNA: TGTGCCAGTGGGAACAGGGAGGCCTACGAGCAGTACTTC.